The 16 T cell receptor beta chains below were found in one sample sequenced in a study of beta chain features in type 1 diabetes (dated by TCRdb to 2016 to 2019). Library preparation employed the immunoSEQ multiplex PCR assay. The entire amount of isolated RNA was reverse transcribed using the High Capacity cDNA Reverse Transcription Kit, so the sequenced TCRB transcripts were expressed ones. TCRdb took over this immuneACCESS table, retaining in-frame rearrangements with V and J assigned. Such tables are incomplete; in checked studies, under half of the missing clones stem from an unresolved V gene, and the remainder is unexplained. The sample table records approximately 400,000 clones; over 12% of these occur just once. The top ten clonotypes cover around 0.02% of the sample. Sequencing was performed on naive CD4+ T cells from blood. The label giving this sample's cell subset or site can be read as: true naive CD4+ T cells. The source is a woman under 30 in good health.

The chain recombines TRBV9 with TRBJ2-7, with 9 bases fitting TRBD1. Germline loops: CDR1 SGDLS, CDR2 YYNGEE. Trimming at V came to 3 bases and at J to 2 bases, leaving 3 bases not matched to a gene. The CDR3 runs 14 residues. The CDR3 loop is CASSAGTGTYEQYF. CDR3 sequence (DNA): TGTGCCAGCAGCGCCGGGACAGGGACCTACGAGCAGTACTTC. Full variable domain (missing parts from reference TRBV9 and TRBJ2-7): DSGVTQTPKHLITATGQRVTLRCSPRSGDLSVYWYQQSLDQGLQFLIQYYNGEERAKGNILERFSAQQFPDLHSELNLSSLELGDSALYFCASSAGTGTYEQYFGPGTRLTVT.

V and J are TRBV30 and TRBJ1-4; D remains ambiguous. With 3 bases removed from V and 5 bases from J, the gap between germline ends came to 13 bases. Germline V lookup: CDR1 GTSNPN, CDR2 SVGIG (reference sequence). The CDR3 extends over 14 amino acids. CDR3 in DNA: TGTGCCTGGAGCGGGTTGCTATTGAATGAAAAACTGTTTTTT. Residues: CAWSGLLLNEKLFF.

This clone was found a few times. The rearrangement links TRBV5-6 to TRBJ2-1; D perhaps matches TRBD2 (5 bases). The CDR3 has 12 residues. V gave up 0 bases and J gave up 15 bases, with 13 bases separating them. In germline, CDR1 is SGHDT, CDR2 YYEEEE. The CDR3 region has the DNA TGTGCCAGCAGCTTGGAAAGGCGGGCGCCGTTCTTC. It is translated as CASSLERRAPFF.

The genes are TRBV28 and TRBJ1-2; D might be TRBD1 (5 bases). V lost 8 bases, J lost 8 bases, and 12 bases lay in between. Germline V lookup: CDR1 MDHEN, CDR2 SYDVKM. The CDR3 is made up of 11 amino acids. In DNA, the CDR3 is TGTGCCAGCGGTCCAGGGTACGGCTACACCTTC. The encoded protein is CASGPGYGYTF.

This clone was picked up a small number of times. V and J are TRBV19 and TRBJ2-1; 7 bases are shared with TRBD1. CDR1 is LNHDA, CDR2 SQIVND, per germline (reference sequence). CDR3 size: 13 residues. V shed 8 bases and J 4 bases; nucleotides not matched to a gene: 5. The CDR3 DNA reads TGTGCCAGTGTTAACAGGGGATACAATGAGCAGTTCTTC. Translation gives CASVNRGYNEQFF.

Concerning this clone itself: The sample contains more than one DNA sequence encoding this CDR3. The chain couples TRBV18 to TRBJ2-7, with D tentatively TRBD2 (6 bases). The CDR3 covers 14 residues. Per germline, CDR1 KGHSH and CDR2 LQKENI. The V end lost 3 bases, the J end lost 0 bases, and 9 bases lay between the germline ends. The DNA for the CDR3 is TGTGCCAGCTCACCCGGGACTGGCTCCTACGAGCAGTACTTC. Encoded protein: CASSPGTGSYEQYF.

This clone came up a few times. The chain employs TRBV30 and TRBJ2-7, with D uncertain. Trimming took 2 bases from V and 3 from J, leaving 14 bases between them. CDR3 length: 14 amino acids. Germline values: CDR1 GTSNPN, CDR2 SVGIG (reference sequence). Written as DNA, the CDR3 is TGTGCCTGGAGTTACCAATGGGCTGTCTACGAGCAGTACTTC. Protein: CAWSYQWAVYEQYF.

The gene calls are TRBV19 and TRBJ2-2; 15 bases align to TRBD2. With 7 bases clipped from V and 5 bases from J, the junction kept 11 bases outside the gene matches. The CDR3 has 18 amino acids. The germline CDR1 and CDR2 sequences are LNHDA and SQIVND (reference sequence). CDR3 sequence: CASKWEQGLAGGTGELFF. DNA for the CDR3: TGTGCCAGTAAATGGGAGCAGGGACTAGCGGGAGGAACCGGGGAGCTGTTTTTT.

The CDR3 region is CASSLGTLLNTEAFF. DNA for the CDR3: TGTGCCAGCAGTTTAGGCACCCTCTTGAACACTGAAGCTTTCTTT. The rearrangement joins TRBV28 to TRBJ1-1; D is ambiguous. CDR3 length: 15 residues. Trimming removed 2 bases at V and 0 bases at J, with 10 bases between. The V gene's germline CDR1 is MDHEN and CDR2 SYDVKM.

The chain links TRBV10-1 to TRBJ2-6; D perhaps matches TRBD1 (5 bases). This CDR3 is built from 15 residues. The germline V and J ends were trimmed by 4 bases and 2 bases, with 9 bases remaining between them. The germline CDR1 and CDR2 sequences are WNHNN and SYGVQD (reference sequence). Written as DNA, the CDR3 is TGCGCCAGCAGTGGACAGTTCGCTGGGGCCAACGTCCTGACTTTC. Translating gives CASSGQFAGANVLTF.

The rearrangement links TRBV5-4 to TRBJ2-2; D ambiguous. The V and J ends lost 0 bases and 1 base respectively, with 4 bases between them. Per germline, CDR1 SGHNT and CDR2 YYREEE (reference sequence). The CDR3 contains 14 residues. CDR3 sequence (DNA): TGTGCCAGCAGCTTGGGAGAGAACACCGGGGAGCTGTTTTTT. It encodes CASSLGENTGELFF.

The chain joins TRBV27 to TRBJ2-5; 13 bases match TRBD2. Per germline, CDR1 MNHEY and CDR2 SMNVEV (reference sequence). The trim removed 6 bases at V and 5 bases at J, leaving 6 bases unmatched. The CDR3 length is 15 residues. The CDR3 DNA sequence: TGTGCCAGCAGACGGACTAGCGGGAGTCTGGAGACCCAGTACTTC. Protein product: CASRRTSGSLETQYF.

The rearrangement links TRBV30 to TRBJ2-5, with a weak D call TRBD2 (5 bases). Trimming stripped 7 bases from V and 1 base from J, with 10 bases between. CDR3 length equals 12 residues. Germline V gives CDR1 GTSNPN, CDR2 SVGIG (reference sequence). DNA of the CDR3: TGTGCCTTCGGGGTACTCCAAGAGACCCAGTACTTC. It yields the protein CAFGVLQETQYF.

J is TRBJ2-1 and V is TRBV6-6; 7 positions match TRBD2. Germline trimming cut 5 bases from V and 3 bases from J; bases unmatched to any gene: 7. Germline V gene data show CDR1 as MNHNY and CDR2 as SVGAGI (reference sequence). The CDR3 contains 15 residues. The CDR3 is CASSGSGRNYNEQFF. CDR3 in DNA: TGTGCCAGCAGTGGTAGCGGGCGAAACTACAATGAGCAGTTCTTC.

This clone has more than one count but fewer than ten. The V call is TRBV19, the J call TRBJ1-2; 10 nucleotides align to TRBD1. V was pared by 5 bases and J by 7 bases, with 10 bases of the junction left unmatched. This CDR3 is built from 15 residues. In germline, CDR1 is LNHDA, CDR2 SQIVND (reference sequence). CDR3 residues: CASSRTGQGIAGYTF. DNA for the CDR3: TGTGCCAGTAGTCGGACGGGACAGGGGATAGCTGGCTACACCTTC.

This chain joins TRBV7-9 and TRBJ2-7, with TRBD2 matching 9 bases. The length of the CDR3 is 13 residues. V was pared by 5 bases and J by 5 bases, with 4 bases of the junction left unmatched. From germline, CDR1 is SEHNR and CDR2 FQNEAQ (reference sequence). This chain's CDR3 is CASSPAGGHEQYF. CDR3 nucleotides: TGTGCCAGCAGCCCAGCGGGGGGCCACGAGCAGTACTTC.